The T cell receptor (beta chain) under discussion was sequenced for a study of blood T cell repertoires in COVID-19. Study summary: Samples representing acute and convalescent COVID-19 were sourced from the United States, Italy and Spain. The analysed material was cDNA or gDNA that came from T cells, B-cell-depleted T cells, or PBMCs.

CDR3 length: 15 amino acids. In germline, CDR1 is SEHNR, CDR2 FQNEAQ (reference sequence). Trimming took 5 bases from V and 0 from J, leaving 10 bases between them. Source study methods: It was from reference gene primer amplification that nucleated cell counts were estimated. Using immunoSEQ multiplex PCR, the repertoire was profiled, and TCRdb retains in-frame clones only, with some absent. V, J and clone size reflect that table, while D and trimming were determined from the DNA. The sample contains 100,000 or so clones, 60% to 80% of which appear only once. Input material: peripheral blood. The chain uses TRBV7-9 and TRBJ2-2; D might be TRBD2 (7 bases). This receptor was taken from a woman over 75 with acute or convalescent COVID-19. CDR3 nucleotide sequence: TGTGCCAGCAGCCCGGGGGGCTCGAACACCGGGGAGCTGTTTTTT. It yields the protein CASSPGGSNTGELFF.